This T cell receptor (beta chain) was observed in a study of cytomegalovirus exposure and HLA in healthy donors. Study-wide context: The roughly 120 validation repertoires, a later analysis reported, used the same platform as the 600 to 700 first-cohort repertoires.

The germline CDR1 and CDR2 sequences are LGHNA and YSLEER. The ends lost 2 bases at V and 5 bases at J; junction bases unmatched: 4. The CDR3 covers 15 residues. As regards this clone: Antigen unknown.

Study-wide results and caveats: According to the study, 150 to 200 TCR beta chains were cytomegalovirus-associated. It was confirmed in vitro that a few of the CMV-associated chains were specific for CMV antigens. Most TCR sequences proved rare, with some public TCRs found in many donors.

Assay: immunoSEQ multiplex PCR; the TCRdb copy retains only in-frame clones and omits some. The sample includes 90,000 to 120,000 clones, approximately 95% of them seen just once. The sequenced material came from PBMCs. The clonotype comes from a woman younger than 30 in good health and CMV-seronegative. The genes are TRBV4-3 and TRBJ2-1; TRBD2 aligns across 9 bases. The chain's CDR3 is CASSQLAGPDNEQFF. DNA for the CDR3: TGCGCCAGCAGCCAACTAGCGGGACCCGACAATGAGCAGTTCTTC.